The 27 T cell receptor beta chains below all came from one sample that was sequenced in a study of cytomegalovirus exposure and HLA in healthy donors (dated by TCRdb to the late 2010s). The protocol used for the library was the immunoSEQ multiplex PCR assay. For the multiplex PCR, a mixture combining 60 forward primers for TCR Vbeta segments and 13 reverse primers for TCR Jbeta segments was used. The table was pulled from immuneACCESS by TCRdb, which kept in-frame rearrangements only. Such tables lose some clones; where checked, under half of the loss comes from unresolved V genes, and the rest has no known cause. The sample table lists about 160,000 clones, 80% of them with a count of one. The top ten hold around 9.8% of the sample. The sample consisted of PBMCs. These TCRs come from a man aged 18-30 years in good health and CMV-seropositive.

V is TRBV9 and J is TRBJ2-1; 8 bases agree with TRBD2. Germline trimming cut 0 bases from V and 7 bases from J; bases unmatched to any gene: 9. The germline V gene has CDR1 SGDLS and CDR2 YYNGEE. This CDR3 spans 16 amino acids. This chain's CDR3 is CASSVDGRVPLNEQFF. The CDR3 bases are TGTGCCAGCAGCGTAGACGGGAGGGTGCCTCTAAATGAGCAGTTCTTC.

This clone was seen more than once but under ten times. The sample holds other DNA sequences that translate to the same CDR3. This rearrangement joins TRBV19 to TRBJ1-2; TRBD1 matches at 9 bases. The V segment lost 3 bases and the J segment 2 bases; nucleotides outside the gene matches: 4. The CDR3 contains 15 residues. Germline V gene sequence: CDR1 LNHDA, CDR2 SQIVND (reference sequence). The CDR3 DNA reads as TGTGCCAGTAGTATTCCGGGACAGGGCAACTATGGCTACACCTTC. Amino acid sequence: CASSIPGQGNYGYTF.

This clone was seen only once. The chain uses TRBV7-9 and TRBJ2-7; D remains ambiguous. CDR3 size: 18 residues. Germline CDR1 SEHNR, CDR2 FQNEAQ (reference sequence). With 0 bases removed from V and 0 bases from J, the gap between germline ends came to 18 bases. The CDR3 reads CASSLALGSRSYSYEQYF. CDR3 sequence (DNA): TGTGCCAGCAGCTTAGCGCTAGGAAGTAGATCCTACTCCTACGAGCAGTACTTC. Drawing the rest from reference TRBV7-9 and TRBJ2-7, the complete variable domain is DTGVSQNPRHKITKRGQNVTFRCDPISEHNRLYWYRQTLGQGPEFLTYFQNEAQLEKSRLLSDRFSAERPKGSFSTLEIQRTEQGDSAMYLCASSLALGSRSYSYEQYFGPGTRLTVT.

This rearrangement joins TRBV7-6 to TRBJ2-1; a possible D gene is TRBD2 (6 bases). Trimming took off 5 bases at V and 1 base at J, with 12 bases between the two ends. Germline values: CDR1 SGHVS, CDR2 FNYEAQ. The CDR3 is 15 amino acids. Written as DNA, the CDR3 is TGTGCCAGCAGCCTTCCCCGGGGGTCCTACAATGAGCAGTTCTTC. This codes for CASSLPRGSYNEQFF.

The chain uses TRBV6-5 and TRBJ1-5, with unresolved D. The CDR3 has 15 amino acids. The germline V and J ends were trimmed by 0 bases and 7 bases, with 13 bases remaining between them. Germline lookup yields CDR1 MNHEY and CDR2 SVGAGI. The CDR3 spells CASSYSRHAWQPQHF. The CDR3 DNA reads as TGTGCCAGCAGTTACTCAAGACACGCCTGGCAGCCCCAGCATTTT.

The chain couples TRBV14 to TRBJ2-5; possibly TRBD2 for D (6 bases). Trimming took off 1 base at V and 4 bases at J, with 19 bases between the two ends. Germline CDR1 and CDR2: SGHDN and FVKESK. The CDR3 contains 17 residues. CDR3 coding DNA: TGTGCCAGCAGCCAAGTGGGTGTCCGGGCGGGGACAGAGACCCAGTACTTC. Its protein product is CASSQVGVRAGTETQYF.

CDR3 loop: CASSARGAPYGYTF. The CDR3 bases are TGTGCCAGCAGTGCCAGGGGCGCCCCCTATGGCTACACCTTC. The genes are TRBV25-1 and TRBJ1-2; D might be TRBD1 (6 bases). The CDR3 consists of 14 residues. Germline CDR1 reads MGHDK; CDR2 reads SYGVNS. Trimming removed 4 bases at V and 4 bases at J, with 13 bases between.

This clone appeared a few times. Other DNA sequences in this sample translate to the same CDR3. The chain couples TRBV5-1 to TRBJ1-6; tentatively, D is TRBD1 (5 bases). This CDR3 region has 15 residues. Between the trimmed V and J ends, which lost 0 bases and 5 bases, there was a span of 9 bases. The germline V gene has CDR1 SGHRS and CDR2 YFSETQ. For the CDR3, the DNA is TGCGCCAGCAGCTTGGCGGGCAGGGATAATTCACCCCTCCACTTT. This codes for CASSLAGRDNSPLHF.

The chain employs TRBV10-3 and TRBJ2-7; TRBD1 matches at 8 bases. CDR3 size: 14 residues. CDR1 is ENHRY, CDR2 SYGVKD, per germline. The junction had 12 bases not matched to a gene; V was cut back by 7 bases and J by 7 bases. The CDR3 nucleotides read TGTGCCATCACCGAGGACAGGGAACTTAGGGAGCAGTACTTC. Residues: CAITEDRELREQYF.

This sequence joins TRBV18 and TRBJ2-5, with D unclear. The V gene's germline CDR1 is KGHSH and CDR2 LQKENI. Trimming shortened V by 0 bases and J by 1 base, and 3 bases separated the two germline ends. This CDR3 has 13 residues. CDR3 amino acids: CASSPPAQETQYF. The CDR3 DNA reads TGTGCCAGCTCACCACCGGCCCAAGAGACCCAGTACTTC.

This chain uses TRBV4-3 with TRBJ1-3; no clear D. Per germline, CDR1 LGHNA and CDR2 YSLEER. CDR3 length equals 19 residues. Trimming took off 1 base at V and 1 base at J, with 20 bases between the two ends. Here the CDR3 reads CASSQVVLGPEVSGNTIYF. Written as DNA, the CDR3 is TGCGCCAGCAGCCAAGTAGTATTAGGTCCTGAGGTTTCTGGAAACACCATATATTTT.

This clone is a singleton in its sample. The V and J genes are TRBV18 and TRBJ1-2; D might be TRBD1 (6 bases). With 6 bases removed from V and 4 bases from J, the gap between germline ends came to 18 bases. CDR1 and CDR2 (germline): KGHSH, LQKENI. This CDR3 has 15 residues. DNA for the CDR3: TGTGCCAGCTCGCCCTCAGGAACCAGGGGCTATGGCTACACCTTC. It yields the protein CASSPSGTRGYGYTF.

In its sample, this clone was seen a few times. The V and J genes are TRBV5-4 and TRBJ2-1, with D perhaps TRBD1 (5 bases). Trimming took 1 base from V and 7 from J, leaving 9 bases between them. Germline V lookup: CDR1 SGHNT, CDR2 YYREEE (reference sequence). The CDR3 is 13 amino acids. CDR3 coding DNA: TGTGCCAGCAGCTTGCAGTCAGGGAATGAGCAGTTCTTC. Translating gives CASSLQSGNEQFF.

This clone appeared a single time. The V call is TRBV6-4, the J call TRBJ2-2; D is ambiguous. V gave up 11 bases and J gave up 9 bases, with 16 bases separating them. From germline, CDR1 is MRHNA and CDR2 SNTAGT. CDR3 size: 12 residues. CDR3 bases: TGTGCCGGATACCAGGTCACGAGGGAGCTGTTTTTT. Translation: CAGYQVTRELFF.

The chain links TRBV27 to TRBJ2-7; the D is unclear. The ends were cut back, 5 bases at V and 7 bases at J, with 9 bases in the middle. From germline, CDR1 is MNHEY and CDR2 SMNVEV (reference sequence). The CDR3 length is 11 residues. The CDR3 nucleotides are TGTGCCAGCAGTAGTTCAGGAGAGCAGTACTTC. Residues: CASSSSGEQYF.

The gene calls are TRBV6-4 and TRBJ2-7, with a weak D call TRBD1 (5 bases). Looked up from germline, CDR1 is MRHNA and CDR2 is SNTAGT. Deletions cut 2 bases from V and 6 bases from J, with 32 bases between. The CDR3 sequence is 20 residues long. DNA for the CDR3: TGTGCCAGCAGTGACCCTCACAGGCCGCCCGCGAGTGAGGTAACTTTCGAGCAGTACTTC. It yields the protein CASSDPHRPPASEVTFEQYF.

This clone is a singleton in its sample. The chain carries TRBV7-8 and TRBJ1-1; TRBD1 might be the D (6 bases). In germline, CDR1 is SGHVS, CDR2 FQNEAQ. V gave up 1 base and J gave up 4 bases, with 16 bases separating them. The CDR3 sequence is 16 residues long. The CDR3 region is CASSLVLGAVGTEAFF. As DNA, the CDR3 is TGTGCCAGCAGCTTAGTTCTGGGGGCTGTGGGCACTGAAGCTTTCTTT.

This chain uses TRBV4-1 with TRBJ2-3; D is undetermined. The CDR3 is 15 residues long. Germline V lookup: CDR1 MGHRA, CDR2 YSYEKL. The V end lost 0 bases, the J end lost 2 bases, and 9 bases lay between the germline ends. The CDR3 bases are TGCGCCAGCAGCCAAGAAAGAGCGTACACAGATACGCAGTATTTT. It encodes CASSQERAYTDTQYF.

This chain links TRBV11-3 with TRBJ2-1; the D is unclear. Trimming left V 3 bases short and J 5 bases short, with 14 bases between. The CDR3 loop spans 15 amino acids. Germline assignment: CDR1 SGHNT and CDR2 YENEEA. CDR3 residues: CASSFGDSADNEQFF. The CDR3 DNA is TGTGCCAGCAGCTTTGGAGACTCCGCAGACAATGAGCAGTTCTTC.

V gene TRBV5-6 combines with J gene TRBJ2-7; 7 bases match TRBD1. The germline gives CDR1 SGHDT, CDR2 YYEEEE. CDR3 size: 17 residues. V lost 3 bases to trimming and J lost 5 bases; unmatched junction nucleotides: 17. CDR3 region: CASSSLPGTGVGDEQYF. CDR3 bases: TGTGCCAGCAGCTCGTTACCTGGAACAGGGGTGGGAGACGAGCAGTACTTC.

The chain combines TRBV19 with TRBJ1-4, with D hard to call. Trimming took 5 bases from V and 5 from J, leaving 18 bases between them. The CDR3 length is 16 residues. The germline gives CDR1 LNHDA, CDR2 SQIVND (reference sequence). The CDR3 is CASSFPPGKPNEKLFF. The CDR3 bases are TGTGCCAGTAGTTTCCCTCCAGGAAAACCAAATGAAAAACTGTTTTTT.

Only a few counts were recorded for this clone. The CDR3 loop is CASSFRQGEGETQYF. The CDR3 DNA sequence: TGTGCCAGCAGTTTTAGACAGGGGGAAGGGGAGACCCAGTACTTC. V and J are TRBV2 and TRBJ2-5; 9 bases match TRBD1. This CDR3 is 15 amino acids long. The germline V gene has CDR1 SNHLY and CDR2 FYNNEI. The trim removed 5 bases at V and 5 bases at J, leaving 9 bases unmatched. The variable domain in full, with the rest retrieved from reference TRBV2 and TRBJ2-5, is EPEVTQTPSHQVTQMGQEVILRCVPISNHLYFYWYRQILGQKVEFLVSFYNNEISEKSEIFDDQFSVERPDGSNFTLKIRSTKLEDSAMYFCASSFRQGEGETQYFGPGTRLLVL.

This chain uses TRBV29-1 with TRBJ2-3, with 7 positions matching TRBD1. The germline CDR1 and CDR2 sequences are SQVTM and ANQGSEA. V lost 8 bases, J lost 3 bases, and 5 bases stayed unmatched. The CDR3 length is 12 residues. The CDR3 spells CSTGQNTDTQYF. The CDR3 nucleotides read TGCAGCACGGGACAGAATACAGATACGCAGTATTTT.

The chain recombines TRBV6-6 with TRBJ2-7; 7 positions agree with TRBD2. This CDR3 comprises 13 residues. Trimming cost V 5 bases and J 4 bases; bases outside gene matches: 5. Looked up from germline, CDR1 is MNHNY and CDR2 is SVGAGI (reference sequence). CDR3 sequence: CASSPREDYEQYF. The CDR3 DNA is TGTGCCAGCAGTCCCCGGGAGGATTACGAGCAGTACTTC.

The chain carries TRBV6-6 and TRBJ2-7; 9 positions match TRBD1. The CDR3 runs 16 residues. The germline V gene encodes CDR1 MNHNY and CDR2 SVGAGI (reference sequence). V shed 2 bases and J 8 bases; nucleotides not matched to a gene: 13. The DNA of the CDR3 is TGTGCCAGCAGTTACCCGGGACAGGGTCGGACCACGAAGCAGTACTTC. Protein: CASSYPGQGRTTKQYF.

J is TRBJ2-7 and V is TRBV5-1; TRBD2 aligns across 7 bases. The CDR3 contains 15 residues. Germline V CDR1 and CDR2: SGHRS, YFSETQ. V shed 0 bases, J shed 2 bases, and the junction held 5 bases outside the gene matches. CDR3 DNA: TGCGCCAGCAGCTTGGGGGCGGGAGTCACCTACGAGCAGTACTTC. It codes for CASSLGAGVTYEQYF.

This chain joins TRBV10-3 and TRBJ1-5; possible D gene TRBD1, 5 bases. Germline CDR1 and CDR2: ENHRY and SYGVKD. The length of the CDR3 is 15 residues. Trimming took 0 bases from V and 1 from J, leaving 7 bases between them. CDR3 in amino acids: CAISESGGSNQPQHF. The CDR3 nucleotides are TGTGCCATCAGTGAGTCGGGGGGGAGCAATCAGCCCCAGCATTTT.